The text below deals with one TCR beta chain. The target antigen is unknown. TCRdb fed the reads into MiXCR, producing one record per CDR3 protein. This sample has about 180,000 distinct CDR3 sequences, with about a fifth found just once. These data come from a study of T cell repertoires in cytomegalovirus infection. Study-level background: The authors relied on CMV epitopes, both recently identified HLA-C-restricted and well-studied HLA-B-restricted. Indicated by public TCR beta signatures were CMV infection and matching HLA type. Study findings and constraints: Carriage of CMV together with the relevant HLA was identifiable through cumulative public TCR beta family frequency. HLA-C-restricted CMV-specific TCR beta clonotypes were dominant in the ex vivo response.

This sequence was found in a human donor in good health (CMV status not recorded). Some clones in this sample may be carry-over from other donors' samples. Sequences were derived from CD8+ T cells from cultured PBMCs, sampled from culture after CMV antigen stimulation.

The CDR3 DNA reads as TGTGCCAGCAGCTTCCCGGCTAGGGAGGAGACCCAGTACTTC. Protein sequence: CASSFPAREETQYF. The chain couples TRBV7-2 to TRBJ2-5; possible D gene TRBD2, 5 bases. The ends were cut back, 3 bases at V and 5 bases at J, with 13 bases in the middle. The CDR3 loop spans 14 amino acids. Germline assignment: CDR1 SGHTA and CDR2 FQGNSA.